Listed here are 19 T cell receptor beta chains from one sample, sequenced in a study of T cell changes during pregnancy in multiple sclerosis. Using immunoSEQ multiplex PCR, the repertoire was profiled, and TCRdb retains in-frame clones only, with some absent. The sample has under 70,000 clones, approximately 90% seen once. Sequenced here: CD4+ T cells from peripheral blood mononuclear cells, sampled in the first trimester of pregnancy. All receptors come from a female donor with multiple sclerosis, enrolled in a pregnancy study.

The gene calls are TRBV6-1 and TRBJ1-3; D may be TRBD1 (6 bases). The V end lost 1 base, the J end lost 2 bases, and 9 bases lay between the germline ends. The CDR3 totals 15 residues. The V gene's germline CDR1 is MNHNS and CDR2 SASEGT. The CDR3 loop reads CASSEGPGAGNTIYF. CDR3 nucleotide sequence: TGTGCCAGCAGTGAAGGTCCAGGGGCTGGAAACACCATATATTTT.

The chain links TRBV18 to TRBJ1-6; possible D gene TRBD1, 6 bases. The ends were cut back, 3 bases at V and 5 bases at J, with 14 bases in the middle. This CDR3 is 16 amino acids long. Germline V CDR1 and CDR2: KGHSH, LQKENI. The CDR3 DNA follows: TGTGCCAGCTCACCCTTTACCGGGACAAATAATTCACCCCTCCACTTT. Translating it yields CASSPFTGTNNSPLHF.

The chain uses TRBV29-1 and TRBJ1-1; possibly TRBD1 for D (5 bases). In germline, CDR1 is SQVTM, CDR2 ANQGSEA. The CDR3 is 12 residues long. Trimming shortened V by 3 bases and J by 2 bases, and 7 bases separated the two germline ends. The DNA for the CDR3 is TGCAGCGTTGAGCAGGGTAACACTGAAGCTTTCTTT. This codes for CSVEQGNTEAFF.

The chain employs TRBV6-5 and TRBJ1-1; D call uncertain. This CDR3 contains 16 residues. Per germline, CDR1 MNHEY and CDR2 SVGAGI. V lost 0 bases and J lost 4, with 15 bases in between. CDR3 residues: CASSYSNPGLATEAFF. The CDR3 region has the DNA TGTGCCAGCAGTTACTCGAATCCCGGGTTGGCCACTGAAGCTTTCTTT.

The chain carries TRBV7-3 and TRBJ2-5; 7 bases fit TRBD2. Germline V gene lookup returns CDR1 SGHTA and CDR2 FQGTGA. The length of the CDR3 is 13 residues. With V trimmed by 4 bases and J by 5 bases, 4 bases remained unmatched. Written as DNA, the CDR3 is TGTGCCAGCAGCTACCAAGCGGGGGAGACCCAGTACTTC. Protein sequence: CASSYQAGETQYF.

The chain recombines TRBV11-2 with TRBJ2-1, with 11 bases lining up with TRBD2. Germline trimming cut 7 bases from V and 12 bases from J; bases unmatched to any gene: 11. The CDR3 totals 14 residues. The germline V gene encodes CDR1 SGHAT and CDR2 FQNNGV. In DNA, the CDR3 is TGTGCCAGCACCGTGACTAGCGGGGCCCTTGGGCAGTTCTTC. It specifies CASTVTSGALGQFF.

The chain carries TRBV2 and TRBJ2-7, with D maybe TRBD2 (5 bases). The CDR3 is 13 amino acids. Trimming left V 5 bases short and J 2 bases short, with 10 bases between. The germline CDR1 and CDR2 sequences are SNHLY and FYNNEI. The CDR3 here is CASSSGSTYEQYF. CDR3 in DNA: TGTGCCAGCAGTTCGGGGTCCACCTACGAGCAGTACTTC.

V usage is TRBV5-6 and J usage is TRBJ1-4; perhaps TRBD1 as D (5 bases). The CDR3 is made up of 14 amino acids. Germline CDR1 reads SGHDT; CDR2 reads YYEEEE. Between the trimmed V and J ends, which lost 0 bases and 8 bases, there was a span of 11 bases. The CDR3 protein is CASSLDWTSEKLFF. DNA for the CDR3: TGTGCCAGCAGCTTGGACTGGACAAGCGAAAAACTGTTTTTT.

The rearrangement uses TRBV21-1 and TRBJ2-7; the table's D gene call, TRBD1, was not cross checked with the DNA. TRBV21-1 is noted as a pseudogene. The CDR3 consists of 15 residues. CDR3 sequence: CASSKVRDSNNEQYF. DNA for the CDR3: TGTGCCAGCAGCAAAGTAAGGGACAGCAACAACGAGCAGTACTTC.

In its sample, this clone was seen once. The identical CDR3 is also encoded by other nucleotide sequences in the sample. This chain joins TRBV7-2 and TRBJ2-5; D perhaps matches TRBD2 (6 bases). Per the germline V gene, CDR1 is SGHTA and CDR2 is FQGNSA. The CDR3 loop spans 12 amino acids. V was shortened by 3 bases and J by 5 bases, with 7 bases between the two germline ends. The CDR3 DNA is TGTGCCAGCAGCTTTCGGGGGGAGACCCAGTACTTC. Encoded protein: CASSFRGETQYF.

J is TRBJ2-1 and V is TRBV19; a weak D match, TRBD1 (6 bases). Germline V gene lookup returns CDR1 LNHDA and CDR2 SQIVND (reference sequence). The CDR3 sequence is 13 residues long. Trimming took 4 bases from V and 9 from J, leaving 13 bases between them. The CDR3 coding sequence is TGTGCCAGTAGTACACCAGGGGTGGGTGAGCAGTTCTTC. This codes for CASSTPGVGEQFF.

This rearrangement joins TRBV7-6 to TRBJ2-7, with 8 nucleotides matching TRBD1. This CDR3 contains 17 residues. CDR1 SGHVS and CDR2 FNYEAQ come from the germline V gene. The junction had 13 bases not matched to a gene; V was cut back by 4 bases and J by 2 bases. The CDR3 loop is CASSSLISDRAAYEQYF. The CDR3 region has the DNA TGTGCCAGCAGCTCTCTCATATCGGACAGGGCGGCCTACGAGCAGTACTTC.

J is TRBJ1-5 and V is TRBV18; 9 bases match TRBD1. The junction had 9 bases not matched to a gene; V was cut back by 2 bases and J by 4 bases. The CDR3 runs to 17 residues. Germline loops: CDR1 KGHSH, CDR2 LQKENI. Here the CDR3 reads CASSPSLGTGNNQPQHF. The CDR3 DNA is TGTGCCAGCTCACCATCTCTAGGGACAGGGAATAATCAGCCCCAGCATTTT.

The chain couples TRBV5-6 to TRBJ2-3; 8 bases match TRBD2. Germline CDR1 reads SGHDT; CDR2 reads YYEEEE. The J segment lost 2 bases and the V segment lost 4 bases, leaving 9 bases of the junction unmatched. The CDR3 has 16 residues. CDR3 sequence (DNA): TGTGCCAGCAGCCGTCTAGGACTAGCTAACACAGATACGCAGTATTTT. It encodes CASSRLGLANTDTQYF.

This clone was detected once. The V call is TRBV9, the J call TRBJ1-2; 9 bases map to TRBD1. Germline V gene sequence: CDR1 SGDLS, CDR2 YYNGEE. The CDR3 has 15 amino acids. J lost 6 bases, V lost 0 bases, and 6 bases had no gene match. CDR3 sequence reads: CASSVERGTGNGYTF. CDR3 in DNA: TGTGCCAGCAGCGTAGAACGCGGGACAGGGAATGGCTACACCTTC.

The gene calls are TRBV6-6 and TRBJ1-1; D is undetermined. Germline CDR1 reads MNHNY; CDR2 reads SVGAGI (reference sequence). This CDR3 spans 13 amino acids. The V and J ends lost 8 bases and 2 bases respectively, with 12 bases between them. The CDR3 nucleotides are TGTGCCAGCTCCTGGGAGATCAACACTGAAGCTTTCTTT. Translated: CASSWEINTEAFF.

This rearrangement joins TRBV7-2 to TRBJ2-1, with a tentative D call TRBD1 (6 bases). V was cut by 2 bases and J by 9 bases, with 11 bases left in between. Per the germline V gene, CDR1 is SGHTA and CDR2 is FQGNSA. CDR3 length equals 13 residues. The CDR3 here is CASSLQGFGEQFF. CDR3 in DNA: TGTGCCAGCAGCTTACAGGGGTTCGGTGAGCAGTTCTTC.

The CDR3 nucleotides read TGTGCCTGGAGTTCCCGACGGGGACAAACCTCCTACGAGCAGTACTTC. Amino acid sequence: CAWSSRRGQTSYEQYF. This chain connects TRBV30 to TRBJ2-7, with D possibly being TRBD1 (6 bases). V shed 2 bases and J shed 0 bases, with 17 bases lying between them. CDR1 and CDR2 from the germline V gene are GTSNPN and SVGIG (reference sequence). The CDR3 length is 16 residues. Supplemented by reference TRBV30 and TRBJ2-7, the full variable domain reads SQTIHQWPATLVQPVGSPLSLECTVEGTSNPNLYWYRQAAGRGLQLLFYSVGIGQISSEVPQNLSASRPQDRQFILSSKKLLLSDSGFYLCAWSSRRGQTSYEQYFGPGTRLTVT.

V is TRBV5-1 and J is TRBJ2-5; the D is unclear. TRBJ2-7 explains the end of the DNA better; the J call may be wrong. The CDR3 totals 15 residues. Germline lookup yields CDR1 SGHRS and CDR2 YFSETQ. Here the CDR3 reads CASSSTLISSYEQYF. CDR3 coding DNA: TGCGCCAGCAGCTCCACGCTAATAAGCTCCTACGAGCAGTACTTC.